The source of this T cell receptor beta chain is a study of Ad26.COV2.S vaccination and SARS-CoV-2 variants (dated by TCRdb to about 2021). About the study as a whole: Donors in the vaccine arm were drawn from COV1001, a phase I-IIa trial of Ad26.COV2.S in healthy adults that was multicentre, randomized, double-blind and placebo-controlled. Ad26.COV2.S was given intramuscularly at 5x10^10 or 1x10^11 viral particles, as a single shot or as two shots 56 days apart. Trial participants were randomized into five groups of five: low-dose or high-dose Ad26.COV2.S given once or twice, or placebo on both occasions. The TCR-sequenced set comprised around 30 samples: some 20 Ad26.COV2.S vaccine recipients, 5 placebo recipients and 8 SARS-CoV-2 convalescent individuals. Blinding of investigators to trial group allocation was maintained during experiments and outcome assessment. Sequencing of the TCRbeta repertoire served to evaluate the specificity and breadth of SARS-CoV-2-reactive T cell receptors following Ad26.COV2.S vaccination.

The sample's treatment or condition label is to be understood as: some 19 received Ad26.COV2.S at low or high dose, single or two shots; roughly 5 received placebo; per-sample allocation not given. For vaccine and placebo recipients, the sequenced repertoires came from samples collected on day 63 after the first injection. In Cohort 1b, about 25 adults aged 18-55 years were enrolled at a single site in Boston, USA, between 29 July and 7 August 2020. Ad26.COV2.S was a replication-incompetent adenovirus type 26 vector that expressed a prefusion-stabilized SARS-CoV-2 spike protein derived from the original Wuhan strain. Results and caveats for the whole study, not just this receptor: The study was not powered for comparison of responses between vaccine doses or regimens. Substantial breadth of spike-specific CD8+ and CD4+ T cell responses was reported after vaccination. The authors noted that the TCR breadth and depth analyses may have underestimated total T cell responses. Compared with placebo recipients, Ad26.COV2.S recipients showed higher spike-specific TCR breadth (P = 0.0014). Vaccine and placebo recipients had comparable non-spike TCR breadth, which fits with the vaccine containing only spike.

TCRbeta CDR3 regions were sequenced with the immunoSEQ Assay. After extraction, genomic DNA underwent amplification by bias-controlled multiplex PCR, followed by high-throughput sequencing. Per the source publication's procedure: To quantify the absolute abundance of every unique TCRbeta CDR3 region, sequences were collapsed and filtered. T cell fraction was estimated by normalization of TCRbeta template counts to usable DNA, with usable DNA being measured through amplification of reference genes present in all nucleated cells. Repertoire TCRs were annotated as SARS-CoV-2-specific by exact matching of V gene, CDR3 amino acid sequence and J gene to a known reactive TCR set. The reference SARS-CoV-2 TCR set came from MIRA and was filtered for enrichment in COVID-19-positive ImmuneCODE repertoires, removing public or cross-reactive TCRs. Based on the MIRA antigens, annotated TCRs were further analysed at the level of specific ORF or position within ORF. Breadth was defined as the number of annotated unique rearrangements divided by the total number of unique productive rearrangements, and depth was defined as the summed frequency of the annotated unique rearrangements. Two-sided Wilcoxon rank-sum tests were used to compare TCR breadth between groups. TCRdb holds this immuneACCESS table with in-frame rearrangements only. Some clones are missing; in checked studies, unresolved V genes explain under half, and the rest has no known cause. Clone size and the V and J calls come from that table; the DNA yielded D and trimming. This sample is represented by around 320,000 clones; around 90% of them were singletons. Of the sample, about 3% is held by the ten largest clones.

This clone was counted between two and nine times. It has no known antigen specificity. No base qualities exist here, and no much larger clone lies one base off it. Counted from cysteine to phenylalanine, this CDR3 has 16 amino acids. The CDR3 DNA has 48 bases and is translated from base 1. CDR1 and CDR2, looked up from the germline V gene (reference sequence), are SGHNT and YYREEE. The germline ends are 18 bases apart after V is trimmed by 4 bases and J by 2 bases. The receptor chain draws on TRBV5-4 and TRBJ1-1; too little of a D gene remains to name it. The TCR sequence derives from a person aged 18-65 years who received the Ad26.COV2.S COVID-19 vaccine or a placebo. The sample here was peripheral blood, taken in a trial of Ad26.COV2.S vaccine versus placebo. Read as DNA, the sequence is TGTGCCAGCAGCCCGCCTGGCCAGCATACAAACACTGAAGCTTTCTTT. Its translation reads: CASSPPGQHTNTEAFF.